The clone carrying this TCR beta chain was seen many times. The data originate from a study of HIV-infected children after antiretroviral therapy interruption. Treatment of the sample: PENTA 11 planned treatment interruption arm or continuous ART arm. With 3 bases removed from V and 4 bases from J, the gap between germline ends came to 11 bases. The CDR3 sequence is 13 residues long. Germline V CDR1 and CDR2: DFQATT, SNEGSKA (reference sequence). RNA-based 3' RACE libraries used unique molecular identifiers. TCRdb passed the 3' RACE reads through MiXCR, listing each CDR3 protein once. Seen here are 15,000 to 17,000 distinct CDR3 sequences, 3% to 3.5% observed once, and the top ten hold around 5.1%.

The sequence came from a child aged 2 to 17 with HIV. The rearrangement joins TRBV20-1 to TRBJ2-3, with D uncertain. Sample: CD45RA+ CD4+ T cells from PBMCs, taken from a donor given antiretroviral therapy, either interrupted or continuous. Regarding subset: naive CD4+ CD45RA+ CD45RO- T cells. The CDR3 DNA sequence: TGCAGTGCTAGGTTCGATGGGCCAGATACGCAGTATTTT. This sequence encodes CSARFDGPDTQYF.